This T cell receptor beta chain was identified during a study of cytomegalovirus exposure and HLA in healthy donors. Assay: immunoSEQ multiplex PCR; the TCRdb copy retains only in-frame clones and omits some. The repertoire has around 49,000 clones, nearly 95% of them found once; the top ten carry around 7.8%. Germline values: CDR1 SNHLY, CDR2 FYNNEI. This CDR3 has 13 amino acids. The V gene end was trimmed by 9 bases and the J gene end by 4 bases; junction bases not matched to a gene: 5. Study-wide results and caveats: Cytomegalovirus-associated TCR beta chains were listed, numbering more than 150.

Points on this clone: Its antigen is unidentified.

The TCR comes from a woman aged 18-29 years in good health and CMV-seropositive. The chain couples TRBV2 to TRBJ1-4, with 7 bases that match TRBD1. Sequenced sample: PBMCs. The CDR3 DNA follows: TGTGCCAGTAAACGGGACAGTAATGAAAAACTGTTTTTT. It is translated as CASKRDSNEKLFF.